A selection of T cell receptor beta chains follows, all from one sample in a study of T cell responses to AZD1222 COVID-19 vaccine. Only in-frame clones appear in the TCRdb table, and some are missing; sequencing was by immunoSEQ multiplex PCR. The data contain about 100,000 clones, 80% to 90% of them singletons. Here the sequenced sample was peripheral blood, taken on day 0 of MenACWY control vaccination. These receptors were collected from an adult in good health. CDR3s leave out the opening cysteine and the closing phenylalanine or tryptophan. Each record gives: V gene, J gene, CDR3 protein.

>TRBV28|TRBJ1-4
ASRLQGAREKLF
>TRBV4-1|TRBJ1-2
ASSQAVMGYT
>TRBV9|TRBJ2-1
ASSVGAGINNEQF
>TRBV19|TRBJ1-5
ASSKSSHQPQH
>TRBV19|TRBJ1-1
ASTPVGGRMNTEAF
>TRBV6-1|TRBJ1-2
ASSETTGAGGYT
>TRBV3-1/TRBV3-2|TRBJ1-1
ASSQGQRTEAF
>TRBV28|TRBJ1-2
ASSGQYYGYT
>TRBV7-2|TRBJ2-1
ASSPRLGRGNNEQF
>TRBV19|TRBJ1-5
ASSPTGANQPQH
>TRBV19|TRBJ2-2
ASSSSASNTGELF
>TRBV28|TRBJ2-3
ASSSQGIAGGLDTQY
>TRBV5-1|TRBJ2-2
ASSVLAANTGELF
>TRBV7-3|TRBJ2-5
TSSLTVKETQY
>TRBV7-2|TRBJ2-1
ASTVILYNEQF
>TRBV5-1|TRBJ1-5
ASSPYSGGNQPQH
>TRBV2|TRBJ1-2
ASSEGDGGSGYGYT
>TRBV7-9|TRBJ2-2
ASSFRDRNTGELF
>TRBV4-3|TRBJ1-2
ASSHLGQGGTYNNGYT
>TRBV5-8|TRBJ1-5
ASSIDRGWHQPQH
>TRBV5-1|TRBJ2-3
ASSLAGTDTQY
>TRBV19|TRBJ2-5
ASSGAGTAQETQY
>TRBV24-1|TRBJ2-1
ATSDPGTDSEQF
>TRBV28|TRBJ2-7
ASRGAEERTYEQY
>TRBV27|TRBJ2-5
ASSFLPGQVGGETQY
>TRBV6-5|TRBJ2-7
ASLARGADYEQY
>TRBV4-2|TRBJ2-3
ASSQGGGVGTDTQY
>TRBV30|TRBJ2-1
AWATSGGGQF
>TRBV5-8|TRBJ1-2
ASSLGRAYYGYT
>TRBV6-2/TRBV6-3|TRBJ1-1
ASSYSQGLDTEAF
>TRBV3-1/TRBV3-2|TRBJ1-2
ASSQKPRAYT
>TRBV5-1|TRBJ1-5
ASSLGGWGPQH
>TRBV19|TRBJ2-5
ASSIDLGKETQY
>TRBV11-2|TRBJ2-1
ASSLAGTEQF
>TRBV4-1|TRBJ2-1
ASSLTSGGYNEQF
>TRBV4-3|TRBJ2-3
ASSPAGAADTQY
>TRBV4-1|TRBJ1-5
ASSQVGGSGNQPQH
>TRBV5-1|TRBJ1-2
ASSSGQQTIYGYT
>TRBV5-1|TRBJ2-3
ASSPGQNTDTQY
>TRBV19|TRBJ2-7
ASTPTPGFGHEQY
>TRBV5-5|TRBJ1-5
ASSLYLEIYNQPQH
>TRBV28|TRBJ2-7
ASSVQGISYEQY
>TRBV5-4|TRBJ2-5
ASSSPYSGKETQY
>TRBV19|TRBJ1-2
ASSARPDSYGYT
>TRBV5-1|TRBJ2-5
ASSLDIGGGTQY
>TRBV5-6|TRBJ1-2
ASTTPGFGNGYT
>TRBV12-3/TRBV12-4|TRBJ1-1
ASSSRGDTEAF
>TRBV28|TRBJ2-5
ASSPAQETQY
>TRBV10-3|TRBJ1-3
AISERGGYSGNTIY
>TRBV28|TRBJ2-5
ASSQLAGVQY
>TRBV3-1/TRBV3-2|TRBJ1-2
ASSQEGRRGYT
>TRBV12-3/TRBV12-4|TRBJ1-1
ASSSDSGREAF
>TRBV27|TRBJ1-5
ASSYSNQPQH
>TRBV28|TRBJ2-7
ASSPPRWGPYEQY
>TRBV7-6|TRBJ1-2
AVGGSNYGYT